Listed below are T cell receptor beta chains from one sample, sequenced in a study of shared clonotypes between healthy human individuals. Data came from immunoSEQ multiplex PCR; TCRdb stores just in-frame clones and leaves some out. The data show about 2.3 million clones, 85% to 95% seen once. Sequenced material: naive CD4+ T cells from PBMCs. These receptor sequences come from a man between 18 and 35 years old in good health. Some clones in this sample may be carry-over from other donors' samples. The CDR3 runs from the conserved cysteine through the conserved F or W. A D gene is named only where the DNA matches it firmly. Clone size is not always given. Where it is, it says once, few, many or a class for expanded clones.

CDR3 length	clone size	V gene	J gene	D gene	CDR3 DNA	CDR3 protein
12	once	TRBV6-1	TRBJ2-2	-	TGTGCCAGCAGACGGGTTTTTTGGGAGCTGTTTTTT	CASRRVFWELFF
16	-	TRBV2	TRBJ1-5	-	TGTGCCAGCAGCGTGGGGACCCGGATGAGCAATCAGCCCCAGCATTTT	CASSVGTRMSNQPQHF
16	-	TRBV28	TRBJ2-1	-	TGTGCCAGCAGTTTTCGTCGCCAGGGGACCTACAATGAGCAGTTCTTC	CASSFRRQGTYNEQFF
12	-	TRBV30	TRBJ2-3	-	TGTGCCTGGAGTGAGCGCACAGATACGCAGTATTTT	CAWSERTDTQYF
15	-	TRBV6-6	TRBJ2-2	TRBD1	TGTGCCAGCAGAGGGTCCAGACAGGGGACCGGGGAGCTGTTTTTT	CASRGSRQGTGELFF
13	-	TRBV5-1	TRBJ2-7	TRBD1	TGCGCCAGCAGCCACCCGGACAGGGGAGGGCAGTACTTC	CASSHPDRGGQYF
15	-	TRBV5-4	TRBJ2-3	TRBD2	TGTGCCAGCCGAACTAGCGGGAGTTTCGCAGATACGCAGTATTTT	CASRTSGSFADTQYF
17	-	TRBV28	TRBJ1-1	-	TGTGCCAGCAGTATTTGGGGGGCCAGCGTCTTGCGGACTGAAGCTTTCTTT	CASSIWGASVLRTEAFF
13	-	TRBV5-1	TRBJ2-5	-	TGCGCCAGCAGTATCGGGTTTGAAGAGACCCAGTACTTC	CASSIGFEETQYF
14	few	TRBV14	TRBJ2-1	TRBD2	TGTGCCAGCAGCCATCGACTAGCGGGATTTGAGCAGTTCTTC	CASSHRLAGFEQFF
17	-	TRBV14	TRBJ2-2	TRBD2	TGTGCCAGCAGCCAAGAGGGTGCGGGGGTGAACACCGGGGAGCTGTTTTTT	CASSQEGAGVNTGELFF
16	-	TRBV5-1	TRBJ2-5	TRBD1	TGCGCCAGCAGCTTGGGCCGGACAGGGGGCTCGGAGACCCAGTACTTC	CASSLGRTGGSETQYF
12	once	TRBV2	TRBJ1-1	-	TGTGCCAGCAGCTTTTACAGAACTGAAGCTTTCTTT	CASSFYRTEAFF
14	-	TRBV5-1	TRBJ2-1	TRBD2	TGCGCCAGCAGCTTGATAGCGGGAGAGAATGAGCAGTTCTTC	CASSLIAGENEQFF
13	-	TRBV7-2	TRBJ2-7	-	TGTGCCAGCAGCTTAGCTAGAGACTACGAGCAGTACTTC	CASSLARDYEQYF
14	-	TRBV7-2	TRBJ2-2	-	TGTGCCAGCAGCGAAGCGCGACACACCGGGGAGCTGTTTTTT	CASSEARHTGELFF
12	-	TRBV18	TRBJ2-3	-	TGTGCCAGCTCCCCGTTCACAGATACGCAGTATTTT	CASSPFTDTQYF
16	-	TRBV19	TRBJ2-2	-	TGTGCCAGTAGTCCTAGGGCACCTAGTAACACCGGGGAGCTGTTTTTT	CASSPRAPSNTGELFF
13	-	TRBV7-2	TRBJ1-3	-	TGTGCCAGCAGCTCTTACTCTGGAAACACCATATATTTT	CASSSYSGNTIYF
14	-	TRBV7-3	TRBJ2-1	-	TGTGCCAGCAGCCCCAGCGGGCTAGGCAATGAGCAGTTCTTC	CASSPSGLGNEQFF
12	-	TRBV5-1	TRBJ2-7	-	TGCGCCAGCAGCGAAGGCTCTTTCGAGCAGTACTTC	CASSEGSFEQYF
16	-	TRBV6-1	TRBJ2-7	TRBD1	TGTGCCAGCAGTGAGAGGGGGCGGGTTTTGAGCTACGAGCAGTACTTC	CASSERGRVLSYEQYF
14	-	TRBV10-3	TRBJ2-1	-	TGTGCCATCAGCGTCGAATTAAGTGGCAATGAGCAGTTCTTC	CAISVELSGNEQFF
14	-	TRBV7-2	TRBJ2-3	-	TGTGCCAGCAGCTTATCTGGTCCCACAGATACGCAGTATTTT	CASSLSGPTDTQYF
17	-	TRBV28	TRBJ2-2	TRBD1	TGTGCCAGCAGTTGGGGACAGGGAGCCTCGAACACCGGGGAGCTGTTTTTT	CASSWGQGASNTGELFF
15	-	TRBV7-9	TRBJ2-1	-	TGTGCCAGCAGCTTGACGGGCGGGTTTGCGGTTGAGCAGTTCTTC	CASSLTGGFAVEQFF
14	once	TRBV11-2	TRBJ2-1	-	TGTGCCAGCAGCCCAGAGCAGAGTAGGAATGAGCAGTTCTTC	CASSPEQSRNEQFF
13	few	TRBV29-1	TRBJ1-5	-	TGCAGCGTTGTGACAGGTAGCAATCAGCCCCAGCATTTT	CSVVTGSNQPQHF
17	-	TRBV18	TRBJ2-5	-	TGTGCCAGCTCACCAGGGCTAACCCCGGGCGGACAGGAGACCCAGTACTTC	CASSPGLTPGGQETQYF
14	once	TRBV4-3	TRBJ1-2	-	TGCGCCAGCAGCCATGGCGGGACACCGGGCGGCTACACCTTC	CASSHGGTPGGYTF
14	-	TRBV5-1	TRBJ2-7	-	TGCGCCAGCAGCTGGGGGGACAGAATTTACGAGCAGTACTTC	CASSWGDRIYEQYF
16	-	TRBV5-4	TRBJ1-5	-	TGTGCCAGCAGCTTGTTGGGGAAAAGTAGCAATCAGCCCCAGCATTTT	CASSLLGKSSNQPQHF
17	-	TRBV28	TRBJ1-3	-	TGTGCCAGCAGTTTATCAGGTGGAGTCAGCTCTGGAAACACCATATATTTT	CASSLSGGVSSGNTIYF
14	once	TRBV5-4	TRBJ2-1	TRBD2	TGTGCCAGTACCCCAACGGGGGGAGTTGATGAGCTGTTCTTC	CASTPTGGVDELFF
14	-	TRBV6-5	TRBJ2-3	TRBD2	TGTGCCAGCGGGGGGGGTCCCCGCGGATATACGCAGTATTTT	CASGGGPRGYTQYF
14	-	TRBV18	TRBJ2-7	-	TGTGCCAGCTCACCAGGGACTCTCTCCTACGAGCAGTACTTC	CASSPGTLSYEQYF
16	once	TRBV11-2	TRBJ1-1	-	TGTGCCAGCAGCTTAGTTCCGCAGGGCGTTCGCACTGAAGCTTTCTTT	CASSLVPQGVRTEAFF
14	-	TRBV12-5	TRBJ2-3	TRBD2	TGTGCTAGTGGATCCGGGACTAGCGGGAGCACGCAGTATTTT	CASGSGTSGSTQYF
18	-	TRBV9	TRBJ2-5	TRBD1	TGTGCCAGCAGCGCCCGTTCCGGACAGGGGATCGGCCAAGAGACCCAGTACTTC	CASSARSGQGIGQETQYF
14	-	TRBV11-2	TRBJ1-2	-	TGTGCCAGCAGCCGCGACAGGAGTAACTATGGCTACACCTTC	CASSRDRSNYGYTF
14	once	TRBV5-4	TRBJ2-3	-	TGTGCCAGCAGCGCCCCGGGAACCACAGATACGCAGTATTTT	CASSAPGTTDTQYF
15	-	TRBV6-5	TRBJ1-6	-	TGTGCCAGCAGTTACTCGCTCGGGACCAATTCACCCCTCCACTTT	CASSYSLGTNSPLHF
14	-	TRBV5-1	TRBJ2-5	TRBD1	TGCGCCAGCAGCTTGGACAGGGGACAAGAGACCCAGTACTTC	CASSLDRGQETQYF
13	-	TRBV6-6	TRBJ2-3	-	TGTGCCAGCAGGCAGAAGGCCACAGATACGCAGTATTTT	CASRQKATDTQYF
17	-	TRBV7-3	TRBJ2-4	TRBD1	TGTGCCAGCAGCTTAAAAACCCTAGGCAGGGGGTCGGACATTCAGTACTTC	CASSLKTLGRGSDIQYF
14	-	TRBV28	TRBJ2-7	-	TGTGCCAGCAGTTTCATGGACGGCACCTACGAGCAGTACTTC	CASSFMDGTYEQYF
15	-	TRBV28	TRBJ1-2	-	TGTGCCAGCAGTTTAATCACAGGACTTAACTATGGCTACACCTTC	CASSLITGLNYGYTF
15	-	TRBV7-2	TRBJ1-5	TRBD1	TGTGCCAGCAGCTTATGGAGTCAGGGGGTGAAGCCCCAGCATTTT	CASSLWSQGVKPQHF
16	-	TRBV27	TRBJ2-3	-	TGTGCCAGCAGTTTAGGGGACTTCCTTCGCACAGATACGCAGTATTTT	CASSLGDFLRTDTQYF
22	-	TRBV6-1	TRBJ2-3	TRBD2	TGTGCCAGCAGTGAAGCGCTAATATATGGGAAAATAGCGGGAGGGAGCACAGATACGCAGTATTTT	CASSEALIYGKIAGGSTDTQYF
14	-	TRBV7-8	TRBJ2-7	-	TGTGCCAGCAGCTTACGAGGGGCTACCTACGAGCAGTACTTC	CASSLRGATYEQYF
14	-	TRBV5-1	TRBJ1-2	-	TGCGCCAGCAGCTTGAAACAGGGACCTTATGGCTACACCTTC	CASSLKQGPYGYTF
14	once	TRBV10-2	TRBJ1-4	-	TGCGCCAGCAGTCTCGGAAGTCTTGGTGAAAAACTGTTTTTT	CASSLGSLGEKLFF